Listed below are T cell receptor beta chains from one sample, sequenced in a study of cytomegalovirus exposure and HLA in healthy donors. Method: immunoSEQ multiplex PCR; TCRdb's copy keeps in-frame clones and lacks some. The sample table includes around 200,000 clones. Material: PBMCs. These receptors all come from a girl aged 2-15 years in good health and CMV-seropositive. The CDR3 runs from the conserved cysteine through the conserved F or W. A D gene is named only where the DNA matches it firmly.

cdr3_aa: CAGSGTGGTMNTEAFF
cdr3_nt: TGTGCCGGCTCCGGGACAGGGGGTACCATGAACACTGAAGCTTTCTTT
d_call: TRBD1
v_call: TRBV28
j_call: TRBJ1-1

cdr3_aa: CASSPQGTGELFF
cdr3_nt: TGTGCCAGCAGTCCACAGGGAACCGGGGAGCTGTTTTTT
d_call: .
v_call: TRBV2
j_call: TRBJ2-2

cdr3_aa: CASSLFGGENNEQFF
cdr3_nt: TGTGCCAGCAGCTTATTCGGAGGGGAGAACAATGAGCAGTTCTTC
d_call: .
v_call: TRBV7-2
j_call: TRBJ2-1

cdr3_aa: CSVRSGTTDTQYF
cdr3_nt: TGCAGCGTTAGGAGCGGGACTACAGATACGCAGTATTTT
d_call: TRBD2
v_call: TRBV29-1
j_call: TRBJ2-3

cdr3_aa: CASSDSPYEQYF
cdr3_nt: TGTGCCAGCAGCGACAGCCCCTACGAGCAGTACTTC
d_call: .
v_call: TRBV6-5
j_call: TRBJ2-7

cdr3_aa: CASRRGLYEQYF
cdr3_nt: TGTGCCAGCAGAAGGGGTCTCTACGAGCAGTACTTC
d_call: .
v_call: TRBV6-5
j_call: TRBJ2-7

cdr3_aa: CASSLWASGTDTQYF
cdr3_nt: TGTGCCAGCAGTTTATGGGCTAGCGGCACAGATACGCAGTATTTT
d_call: .
v_call: TRBV27
j_call: TRBJ2-3

cdr3_aa: CASSHNRAKLFF
cdr3_nt: TGCGCCAGCAGCCATAACAGGGCAAAACTGTTTTTT
d_call: .
v_call: TRBV4-1
j_call: TRBJ1-4

cdr3_aa: CASSLSPEKYEQYF
cdr3_nt: TGTGCCAGCAGCTTGAGCCCGGAGAAGTACGAGCAGTACTTC
d_call: .
v_call: TRBV11-2
j_call: TRBJ2-7

cdr3_aa: CASSIVPGANTGELFF
cdr3_nt: TGTGCCAGTAGTATAGTCCCAGGGGCGAACACCGGGGAGCTGTTTTTT
d_call: .
v_call: TRBV19
j_call: TRBJ2-2

cdr3_aa: CASSPGQGGSYEQYF
cdr3_nt: TGCGCCAGCAGCCCCGGACAGGGAGGGTCCTACGAGCAGTACTTC
d_call: .
v_call: TRBV5-1
j_call: TRBJ2-7

cdr3_aa: CASRPSQGNYEQYF
cdr3_nt: TGTGCCAGTAGACCATCACAGGGGAACTACGAGCAGTACTTC
d_call: TRBD1
v_call: TRBV19
j_call: TRBJ2-7

cdr3_aa: CASSSTGQTYEQYF
cdr3_nt: TGTGCCAGCAGTTCCACGGGACAGACCTACGAGCAGTACTTC
d_call: TRBD1
v_call: TRBV28
j_call: TRBJ2-7

cdr3_aa: CAIREPGTGSYEQYF
cdr3_nt: TGTGCCATCAGGGAACCCGGGACAGGGTCCTACGAGCAGTACTTC
d_call: TRBD1
v_call: TRBV10-3
j_call: TRBJ2-7

cdr3_aa: CASSHADRASSYNSPLHF
cdr3_nt: TGTGCCAGCAGCCATGCTGACAGGGCGAGCTCCTATAATTCACCCCTCCACTTT
d_call: TRBD1
v_call: TRBV4-2
j_call: TRBJ1-6

cdr3_aa: CAIRNTGVGNTIYF
cdr3_nt: TGTGCCATCAGGAACACAGGGGTCGGAAACACCATATATTTT
d_call: TRBD1
v_call: TRBV10-3
j_call: TRBJ1-3

cdr3_aa: CASSLARNSYNEQFF
cdr3_nt: TGTGCCAGCAGCTTAGCTAGAAACTCCTACAATGAGCAGTTCTTC
d_call: .
v_call: TRBV7-6
j_call: TRBJ2-1

cdr3_aa: CASSLSTGWTEQFF
cdr3_nt: TGTGCCAGCAGTTTATCGACAGGGTGGACCGAGCAGTTCTTC
d_call: TRBD1
v_call: TRBV28
j_call: TRBJ2-1

cdr3_aa: CASSLGTSGSFADTQYF
cdr3_nt: TGTGCCAGCAGCTTAGGGACTAGCGGGAGTTTTGCAGATACGCAGTATTTT
d_call: TRBD2
v_call: TRBV13
j_call: TRBJ2-3

cdr3_aa: CATSRFSGSSYEQYF
cdr3_nt: TGTGCCACCAGCAGGTTTAGCGGGAGCTCCTACGAGCAGTACTTC
d_call: TRBD2
v_call: TRBV15
j_call: TRBJ2-7

cdr3_aa: CASSLTGLNPNEQFF
cdr3_nt: TGCGCCAGCAGCTTGACGGGACTAAACCCCAATGAGCAGTTCTTC
d_call: TRBD2
v_call: TRBV5-1
j_call: TRBJ2-1

cdr3_aa: CASSARGGSSYNEQFF
cdr3_nt: TGTGCCAGCAGCGCTAGGGGGGGAAGCTCCTACAATGAGCAGTTCTTC
d_call: .
v_call: TRBV6-4
j_call: TRBJ2-1

cdr3_aa: CASTDSDAGKYIGELFF
cdr3_nt: TGTGCCAGCACCGATAGTGATGCGGGGAAGTATATCGGGGAGCTGTTTTTT
d_call: .
v_call: TRBV7-9
j_call: TRBJ2-2

cdr3_aa: CASSEPGQGTEQYF
cdr3_nt: TGTGCCAGCAGTGAACCGGGACAGGGAACCGAGCAGTACTTC
d_call: TRBD1
v_call: TRBV6-1
j_call: TRBJ2-7

cdr3_aa: CASSSRIGSGEGPFF
cdr3_nt: TGTGCCAGCAGCTCCAGGATCGGCTCGGGAGAGGGCCCGTTCTTC
d_call: .
v_call: TRBV7-2
j_call: TRBJ2-1

cdr3_aa: CASSQVPLAASYEQYF
cdr3_nt: TGCGCCAGCAGCCAAGTGCCCCTAGCGGCCTCCTACGAGCAGTACTTC
d_call: TRBD2
v_call: TRBV4-1
j_call: TRBJ2-7

cdr3_aa: CASSLTGGEAFF
cdr3_nt: TGTGCCAGCAGCCTGACAGGGGGCGAGGCTTTCTTT
d_call: TRBD1
v_call: TRBV5-5
j_call: TRBJ1-1

cdr3_aa: CASSTPGGGYEQYF
cdr3_nt: TGTGCCAGCAGCACTCCAGGGGGTGGGTACGAGCAGTACTTC
d_call: TRBD1
v_call: TRBV27
j_call: TRBJ2-7

cdr3_aa: CASSEEEGGPWETQYF
cdr3_nt: TGTGCCAGCAGTGAAGAGGAGGGAGGGCCCTGGGAGACCCAGTACTTC
d_call: TRBD2
v_call: TRBV2
j_call: TRBJ2-5

cdr3_aa: CASSPRLGSNEQFF
cdr3_nt: TGCGCCAGCAGCCCGAGACTAGGTTCCAATGAGCAGTTCTTC
d_call: .
v_call: TRBV5-1
j_call: TRBJ2-1

cdr3_aa: CASSLAERSNTGELFF
cdr3_nt: TGTGCCAGCAGCTTAGCGGAGCGGTCGAACACCGGGGAGCTGTTTTTT
d_call: .
v_call: TRBV7-6
j_call: TRBJ2-2

cdr3_aa: CASTRLTSSNEQFF
cdr3_nt: TGTGCCAGCACCCGCCTGACTAGCTCGAATGAGCAGTTCTTC
d_call: TRBD2
v_call: TRBV27
j_call: TRBJ2-1

cdr3_aa: CASRATNTGELFF
cdr3_nt: TGTGCCAGCAGAGCTACGAACACCGGGGAGCTGTTTTTT
d_call: .
v_call: TRBV6-4
j_call: TRBJ2-2

cdr3_aa: CASSQAGVQETQYF
cdr3_nt: TGCGCCAGCAGCCAAGCAGGGGTCCAAGAGACCCAGTACTTC
d_call: .
v_call: TRBV4-1
j_call: TRBJ2-5

cdr3_aa: CAIKRDKMNTEAFF
cdr3_nt: TGTGCCATCAAACGGGACAAAATGAACACTGAAGCTTTCTTT
d_call: .
v_call: TRBV10-3
j_call: TRBJ1-1

cdr3_aa: CASMRSLSGYTF
cdr3_nt: TGTGCCAGCATGCGATCCCTGTCGGGCTACACCTTC
d_call: .
v_call: TRBV2
j_call: TRBJ1-2

cdr3_aa: CASSMGQGGSQPQHF
cdr3_nt: TGTGCCAGTAGTATGGGGCAGGGGGGCTCTCAGCCCCAGCATTTT
d_call: TRBD1
v_call: TRBV19
j_call: TRBJ1-5

cdr3_aa: CGSGRLGGDNEQFF
cdr3_nt: TGCGGCTCAGGGAGACTAGGAGGGGACAATGAGCAGTTCTTC
d_call: .
v_call: TRBV29-1
j_call: TRBJ2-1

cdr3_aa: CASSEWAGGEGSGANVLTF
cdr3_nt: TGCGCCAGCAGTGAGTGGGCGGGGGGGGAAGGCTCTGGGGCCAACGTCCTGACTTTC
d_call: TRBD2
v_call: TRBV10-2
j_call: TRBJ2-6

cdr3_aa: CASSPRGDRAVQPQHF
cdr3_nt: TGTGCCAGCAGTCCCCGGGGTGACAGGGCCGTGCAGCCCCAGCATTTT
d_call: TRBD1
v_call: TRBV2
j_call: TRBJ1-5

cdr3_aa: CASSLVGNNEQFF
cdr3_nt: TGTGCCAGCAGCTTAGTCGGTAACAATGAGCAGTTCTTC
d_call: .
v_call: TRBV7-2
j_call: TRBJ2-1

cdr3_aa: CASSSGLAGSTDTQYF
cdr3_nt: TGCGCCAGCAGCTCAGGACTAGCGGGAAGCACAGATACGCAGTATTTT
d_call: TRBD2
v_call: TRBV5-1
j_call: TRBJ2-3

cdr3_aa: CASTKSPTSGKNTGELFF
cdr3_nt: TGTGCCAGCACCAAATCCCCGACTAGCGGGAAGAACACCGGGGAGCTGTTTTTT
d_call: TRBD2
v_call: TRBV28
j_call: TRBJ2-2

cdr3_aa: CASSGQGFAGELFF
cdr3_nt: TGTGCCAGCAGCGGACAGGGGTTCGCCGGGGAGCTGTTTTTT
d_call: TRBD1
v_call: TRBV28
j_call: TRBJ2-2

cdr3_aa: CASSVLAGGETQYF
cdr3_nt: TGTGCCAGCAGTGTACTAGCGGGAGGAGAGACCCAGTACTTC
d_call: TRBD2
v_call: TRBV27
j_call: TRBJ2-5

cdr3_aa: CASSLTGLAVPYEQYF
cdr3_nt: TGTGCCAGCAGCTTAACGGGACTAGCGGTACCCTACGAGCAGTACTTC
d_call: TRBD2
v_call: TRBV7-8
j_call: TRBJ2-7

cdr3_aa: CASSPGDEQFF
cdr3_nt: TGTGCCAGCAGCCCAGGGGATGAGCAGTTCTTC
d_call: .
v_call: TRBV7-8
j_call: TRBJ2-1

cdr3_aa: CASSITGDNSPLHF
cdr3_nt: TGTGCCAGCAGCATTACAGGGGATAATTCACCCCTCCACTTT
d_call: TRBD1
v_call: TRBV7-6
j_call: TRBJ1-6

cdr3_aa: CAIKRSDRDTGELFF
cdr3_nt: TGTGCCATTAAAAGGTCGGACAGGGACACCGGGGAGCTGTTTTTT
d_call: TRBD1
v_call: TRBV10-3
j_call: TRBJ2-2

cdr3_aa: CASSESRGELAVVQETQYF
cdr3_nt: TGTGCCAGCAGTGAGTCCAGAGGAGAACTAGCGGTCGTCCAAGAGACCCAGTACTTC
d_call: TRBD2
v_call: TRBV2
j_call: TRBJ2-5

cdr3_aa: CASVAQVSSHNEQFF
cdr3_nt: TGTGCCAGCGTAGCCCAAGTGAGTAGCCACAATGAGCAGTTCTTC
d_call: .
v_call: TRBV28
j_call: TRBJ2-1

cdr3_aa: CATRDTPAYGYTF
cdr3_nt: TGTGCCACCCGAGACACGCCGGCCTATGGCTACACCTTC
d_call: .
v_call: TRBV10-3
j_call: TRBJ1-2

cdr3_aa: CASREAGLVGETQYF
cdr3_nt: TGTGCCAGCAGAGAGGCGGGACTAGTAGGAGAGACCCAGTACTTC
d_call: TRBD2
v_call: TRBV2
j_call: TRBJ2-5

cdr3_aa: CASTGQEADTQYF
cdr3_nt: TGTGCCAGCACGGGACAGGAGGCAGATACGCAGTATTTT
d_call: TRBD1
v_call: TRBV25-1
j_call: TRBJ2-3

cdr3_aa: CASSVLGLAETSEQFF
cdr3_nt: TGTGCCAGCTCAGTTTTGGGACTAGCGGAAACATCTGAGCAGTTCTTC
d_call: TRBD2
v_call: TRBV27
j_call: TRBJ2-1

cdr3_aa: CASGPPGQYNYGYTF
cdr3_nt: TGTGCCAGCGGCCCCCCGGGACAGTATAACTATGGCTACACCTTC
d_call: TRBD1
v_call: TRBV5-8
j_call: TRBJ1-2

cdr3_aa: CASSQGSPSSYEQYF
cdr3_nt: TGCGCCAGCAGCCAAGGTTCACCCAGCTCCTACGAGCAGTACTTC
d_call: .
v_call: TRBV4-1
j_call: TRBJ2-7

cdr3_aa: CVWSEPYRVGEKLFF
cdr3_nt: TGTGTCTGGAGTGAACCCTACAGGGTGGGTGAAAAACTGTTTTTT
d_call: .
v_call: TRBV30
j_call: TRBJ1-4

cdr3_aa: CASSLAGGLYNEQFF
cdr3_nt: TGTGCCAGCAGTTTAGCGGGAGGCCTTTACAATGAGCAGTTCTTC
d_call: TRBD2
v_call: TRBV27
j_call: TRBJ2-1